The clone carrying this T cell receptor (beta chain) was observed a single time. Its target is unknown. The sample comes from a study of shared clonotypes between healthy human individuals. Whole-study findings and limits: Clonotypes which were not shared had lower generation probabilities than clonotypes that all four donors shared. Estimated richness values were generally larger in naive subsets than in memory subsets.

Several immunoSEQ plates held equal portions of the genomic DNA taken from each subset. The assay was immunoSEQ multiplex PCR, and TCRdb's table has in-frame clones only and misses some. The top ten hold about 1.2% of the sample, which has approximately 1,500,000 clones, 96% seen once. CDR3 size: 13 residues. Looked up from germline, CDR1 is LNHDA and CDR2 is SQIVND (reference sequence). After removal of 3 bases from V and 7 bases from J, the junction contained 3 bases not matched to a gene. Sequenced: naive CD4+ T cells sorted from blood. Subset noted: CD45RA+ positively selected. This sequence originates from a man aged 25-45 years in good health. J is TRBJ1-5 and V is TRBV19, with 7 bases matching TRBD1. The DNA of the CDR3 is TGTGCCAGTAGTATGAGACAGGGCCAGCCCCAGCATTTT. As protein: CASSMRQGQPQHF.